This TCR beta chain was observed in a study of cytomegalovirus exposure and HLA in healthy donors. CDR1 is LGHNA, CDR2 YNFKEQ, per germline. The CDR3 is made up of 16 amino acids. V was pared by 1 base and J by 2 bases, with 15 bases between. Concerning this clone itself: The antigen remains unidentified.

General study points: Researchers reported from a later analysis that most CMV-associated TCR beta chains appeared HLA-restricted.

Researchers ran the PCR with 60 Vbeta and 13 Jbeta primers. Produced via immunoSEQ multiplex PCR; TCRdb's table is partial and in-frame only. The top ten clones hold approximately 0.47% of a sample with 200,000 to 250,000 clones, about three quarters of them seen once. The V gene is TRBV4-2, the J gene TRBJ2-7; possible D gene TRBD2, 7 bases. The TCR was taken from a boy aged 10-17 years in good health and CMV-seronegative. Sequencing was performed on PBMCs. In nucleotides, the CDR3 is TGTGCCAGCAGCCAAGTCGGGTCCGGGGGGCCCTACGAGCAGTACTTC. Translated: CASSQVGSGGPYEQYF.